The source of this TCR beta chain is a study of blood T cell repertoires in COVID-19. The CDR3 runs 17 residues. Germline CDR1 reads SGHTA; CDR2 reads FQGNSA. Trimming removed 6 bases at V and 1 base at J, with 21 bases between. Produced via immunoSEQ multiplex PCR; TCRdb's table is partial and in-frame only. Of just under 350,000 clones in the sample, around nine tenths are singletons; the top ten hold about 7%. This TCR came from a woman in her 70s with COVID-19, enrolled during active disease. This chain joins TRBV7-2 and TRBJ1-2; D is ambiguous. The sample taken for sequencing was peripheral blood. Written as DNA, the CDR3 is TGTGCCAGCAGTTTTCCCTGGGCAGGAACCATTAACTATGGCTACACCTTC. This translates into CASSFPWAGTINYGYTF.